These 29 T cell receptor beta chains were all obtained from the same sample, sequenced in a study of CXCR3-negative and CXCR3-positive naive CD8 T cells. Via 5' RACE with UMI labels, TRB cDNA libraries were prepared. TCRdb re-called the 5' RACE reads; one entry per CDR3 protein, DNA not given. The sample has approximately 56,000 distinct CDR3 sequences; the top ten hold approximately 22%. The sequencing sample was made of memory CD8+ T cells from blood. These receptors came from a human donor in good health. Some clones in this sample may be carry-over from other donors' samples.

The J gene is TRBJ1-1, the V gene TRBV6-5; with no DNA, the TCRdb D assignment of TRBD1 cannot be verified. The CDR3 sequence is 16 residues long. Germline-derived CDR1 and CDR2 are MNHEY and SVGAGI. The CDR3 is CASSYWEGMRNTEAFF.

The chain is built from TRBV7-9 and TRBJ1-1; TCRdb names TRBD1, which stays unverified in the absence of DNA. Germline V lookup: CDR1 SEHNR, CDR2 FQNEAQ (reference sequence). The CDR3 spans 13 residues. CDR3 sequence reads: CASSPTGRTEAFF.

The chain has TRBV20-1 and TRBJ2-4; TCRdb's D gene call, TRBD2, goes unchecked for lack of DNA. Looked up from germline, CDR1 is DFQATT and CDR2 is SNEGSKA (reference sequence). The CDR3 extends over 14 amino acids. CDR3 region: CSASEEGAKNIQYF.

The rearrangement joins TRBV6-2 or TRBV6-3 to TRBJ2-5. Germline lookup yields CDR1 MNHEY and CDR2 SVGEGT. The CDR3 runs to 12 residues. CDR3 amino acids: CASSYFQETQYF.

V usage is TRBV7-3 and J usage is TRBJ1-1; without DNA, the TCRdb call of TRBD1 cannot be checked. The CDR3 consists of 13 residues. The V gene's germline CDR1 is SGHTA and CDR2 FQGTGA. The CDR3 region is CASSTASGAEAFF.

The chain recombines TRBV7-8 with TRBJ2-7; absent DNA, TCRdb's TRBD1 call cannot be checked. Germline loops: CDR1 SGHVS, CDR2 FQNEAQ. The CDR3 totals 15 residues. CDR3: CASSSRDRGLYEQYF. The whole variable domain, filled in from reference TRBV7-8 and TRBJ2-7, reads GAGVSQSPRYKVAKRGQDVALRCDPISGHVSLFWYQQALGQGPEFLTYFQNEAQLDKSGLPSDRFFAERPEGSVSTLKIQRTQQEDSAVYLCASSSRDRGLYEQYFGPGTRLTVT.

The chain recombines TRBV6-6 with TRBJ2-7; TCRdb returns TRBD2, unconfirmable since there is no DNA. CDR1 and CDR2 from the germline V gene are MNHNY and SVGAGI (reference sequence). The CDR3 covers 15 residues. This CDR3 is CASSYAVGGSTEQYF.

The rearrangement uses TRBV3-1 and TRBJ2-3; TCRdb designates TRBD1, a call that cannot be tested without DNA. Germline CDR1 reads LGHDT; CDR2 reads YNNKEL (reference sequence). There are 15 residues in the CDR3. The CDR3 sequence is CASSQGDTHTDTQYF.

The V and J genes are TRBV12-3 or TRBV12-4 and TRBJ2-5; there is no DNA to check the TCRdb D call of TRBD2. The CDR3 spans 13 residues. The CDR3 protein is CASSTTRQETQYF.

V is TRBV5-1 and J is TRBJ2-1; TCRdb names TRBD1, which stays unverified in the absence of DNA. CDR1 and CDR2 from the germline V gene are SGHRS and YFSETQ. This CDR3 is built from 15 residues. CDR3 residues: CASSNTGGAQDEQFF.

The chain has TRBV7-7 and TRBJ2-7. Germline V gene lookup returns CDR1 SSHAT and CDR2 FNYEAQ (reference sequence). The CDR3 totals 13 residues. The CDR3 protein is CASSFEQNYEQYF.

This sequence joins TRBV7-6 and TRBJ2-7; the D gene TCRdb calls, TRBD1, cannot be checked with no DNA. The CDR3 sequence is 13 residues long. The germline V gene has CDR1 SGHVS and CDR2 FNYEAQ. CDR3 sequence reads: CASSSGQIYEQYF. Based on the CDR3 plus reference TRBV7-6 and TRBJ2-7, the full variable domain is GAGVSQSPRYKVTKRGQDVALRCDPISGHVSLYWYRQALGQGPEFLTYFNYEAQQDKSGLPNDRFSAERPEGSISTLTIQRTEQRDSAMYRCASSSGQIYEQYFGPGTRLTVT.

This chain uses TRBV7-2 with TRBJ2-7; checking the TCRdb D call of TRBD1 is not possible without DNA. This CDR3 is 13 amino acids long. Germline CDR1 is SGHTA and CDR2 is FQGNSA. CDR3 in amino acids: CASRPTGYYEQYF.

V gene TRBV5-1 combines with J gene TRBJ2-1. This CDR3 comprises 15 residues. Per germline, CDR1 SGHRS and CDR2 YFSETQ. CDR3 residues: CASSSDESSYNEQFF.

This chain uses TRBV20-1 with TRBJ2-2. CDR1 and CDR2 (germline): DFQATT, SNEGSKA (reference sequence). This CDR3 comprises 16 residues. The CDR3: CSARDLAVANTGELFF.

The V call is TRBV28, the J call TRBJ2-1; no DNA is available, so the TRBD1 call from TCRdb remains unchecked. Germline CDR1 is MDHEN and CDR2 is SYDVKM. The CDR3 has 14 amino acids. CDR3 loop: CASSTSTDYNEQFF.

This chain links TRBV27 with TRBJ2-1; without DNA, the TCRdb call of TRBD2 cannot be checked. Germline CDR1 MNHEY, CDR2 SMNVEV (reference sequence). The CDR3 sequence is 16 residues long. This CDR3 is CASSSPLVGVYNEQFF.

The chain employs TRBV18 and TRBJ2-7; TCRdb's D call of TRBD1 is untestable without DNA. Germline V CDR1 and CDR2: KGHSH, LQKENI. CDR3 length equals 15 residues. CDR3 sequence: CASSPPVRGVSEQYF.

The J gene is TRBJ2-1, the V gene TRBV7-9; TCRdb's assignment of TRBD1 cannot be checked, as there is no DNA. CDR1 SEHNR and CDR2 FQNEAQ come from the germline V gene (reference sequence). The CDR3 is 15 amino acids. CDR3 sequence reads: CASSLSATDGNEQFF.

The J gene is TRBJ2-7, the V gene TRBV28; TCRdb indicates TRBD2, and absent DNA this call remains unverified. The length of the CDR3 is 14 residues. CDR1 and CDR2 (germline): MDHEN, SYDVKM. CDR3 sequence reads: CASRRPSARLEQYF. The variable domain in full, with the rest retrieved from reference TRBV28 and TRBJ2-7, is DVKVTQSSRYLVKRTGEKVFLECVQDMDHENMFWYRQDPGLGLRLIYFSYDVKMKEKGDIPEGYSVSREKKERFSLILESASTNQTSMYLCASRRPSARLEQYFGPGTRLTVT.

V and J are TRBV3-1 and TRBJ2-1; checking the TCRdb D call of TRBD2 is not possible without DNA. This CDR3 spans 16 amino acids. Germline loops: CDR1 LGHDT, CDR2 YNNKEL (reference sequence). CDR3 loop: CASSQELAGSYNEQFF.

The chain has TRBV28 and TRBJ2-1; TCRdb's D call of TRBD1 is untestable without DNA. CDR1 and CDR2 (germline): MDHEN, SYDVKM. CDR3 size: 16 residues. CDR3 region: CASSPEQGLLANEQFF. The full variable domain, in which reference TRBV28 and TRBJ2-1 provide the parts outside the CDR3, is DVKVTQSSRYLVKRTGEKVFLECVQDMDHENMFWYRQDPGLGLRLIYFSYDVKMKEKGDIPEGYSVSREKKERFSLILESASTNQTSMYLCASSPEQGLLANEQFFGPGTRLTVL.

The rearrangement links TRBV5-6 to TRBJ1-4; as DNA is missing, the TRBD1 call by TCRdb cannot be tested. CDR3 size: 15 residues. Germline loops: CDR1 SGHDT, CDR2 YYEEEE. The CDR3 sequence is CASSLATSPGEKLFF. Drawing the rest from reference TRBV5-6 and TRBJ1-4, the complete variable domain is DAGVTQSPTHLIKTRGQQVTLRCSPKSGHDTVSWYQQALGQGPQFIFQYYEEEERQRGNFPDRFSGHQFPNYSSELNVNALLLGDSALYLCASSLATSPGEKLFFGSGTQLSVL.

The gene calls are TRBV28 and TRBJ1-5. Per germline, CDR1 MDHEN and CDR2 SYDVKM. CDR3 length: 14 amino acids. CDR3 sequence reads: CASSFAGPSRTQHF.

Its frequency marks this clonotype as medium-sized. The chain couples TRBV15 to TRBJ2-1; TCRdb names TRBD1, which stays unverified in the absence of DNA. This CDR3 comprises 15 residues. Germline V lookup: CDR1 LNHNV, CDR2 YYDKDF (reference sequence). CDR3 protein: CATSRDQGSYNEQFF.

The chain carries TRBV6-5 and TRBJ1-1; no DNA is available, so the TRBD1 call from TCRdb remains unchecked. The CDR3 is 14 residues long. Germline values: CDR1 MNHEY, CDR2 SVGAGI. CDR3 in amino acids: CASSYRTENTEAFF.

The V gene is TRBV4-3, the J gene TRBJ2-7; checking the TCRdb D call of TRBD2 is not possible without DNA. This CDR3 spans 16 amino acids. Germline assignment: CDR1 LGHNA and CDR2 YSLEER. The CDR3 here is CASSQGLRGGTYEQYF.

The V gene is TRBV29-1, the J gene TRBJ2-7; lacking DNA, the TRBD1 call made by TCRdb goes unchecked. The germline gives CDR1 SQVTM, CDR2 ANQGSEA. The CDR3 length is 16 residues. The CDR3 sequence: CSVWVQDRVTPYEQYF.

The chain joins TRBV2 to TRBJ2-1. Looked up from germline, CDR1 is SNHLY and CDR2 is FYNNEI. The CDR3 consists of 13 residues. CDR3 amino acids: CASSEWQYNEQFF.